What follows are 2 T cell receptor beta chains derived from one specimen sequenced in a study of T cell responses to AZD1222 COVID-19 vaccine. Only in-frame clones appear in the TCRdb table, and some are missing; sequencing was by immunoSEQ multiplex PCR. Among roughly 130,000 clones listed, roughly 92% were seen once. The specimen was peripheral blood, collected 28 days after the second AZD1222 dose. These receptors were taken from an adult who received the AZD1222 COVID-19 vaccine.

This clone appeared once. The J gene is TRBJ1-1, the V gene TRBV2; D possibly corresponds to TRBD1 (5 bases). The V end was cut by 6 bases, the J end by 5 bases, with 10 bases between. The V gene's germline CDR1 is SNHLY and CDR2 FYNNEI. The CDR3 has 12 residues. The chain's CDR3 is CASRIGGTEAFF. The CDR3 DNA follows: TGTGCCAGCAGAATTGGGGGAACTGAAGCTTTCTTT.

The chain combines TRBV9 with TRBJ2-7; 12 bases map to TRBD2. V dropped 3 bases and J dropped 7; count of bases not matched to a gene: 8. Germline CDR1 and CDR2: SGDLS and YYNGEE. The CDR3 sequence is 15 residues long. The CDR3: CASSAGLAGLREQYF. The CDR3 DNA follows: TGTGCCAGCAGCGCCGGACTAGCGGGGTTGAGAGAGCAGTACTTC.